One T cell receptor (beta chain) is described in this entry. This table comes from immunoSEQ multiplex PCR, and its TCRdb copy is limited to in-frame clones, with some not included. The sample records fewer than 250,000 clones, approximately 86% being singletons. Participants, roughly 18 to 90 years old, spanned some 23 US areas. Allocation to cohorts depended on clinical history reported by the participants. The CDR3 runs to 22 residues. V dropped 0 bases and J dropped 2 bases, with 30 bases sitting between them. Germline V gene lookup returns CDR1 LGHNA and CDR2 YSLEER. The data are from a study of blood T cell repertoires in COVID-19. The wider study: Samples came from the United States, Italy and Spain, spanning acute and convalescent COVID-19.

The receptor was derived from a woman aged 40 to 50 with acute COVID-19. Sequenced sample: PBMCs or T cells enriched from blood (not recorded which). This chain uses TRBV4-3 with TRBJ2-3; D is possibly TRBD2 (5 bases). DNA of the CDR3: TGCGCCAGCAGCCAAGATTTCGGGAACGGGATGGGTCTCAGTAGTGTCACAGATACGCAGTATTTT. Protein product: CASSQDFGNGMGLSSVTDTQYF.